The sequence of this T cell receptor (beta chain) was determined in a study of shared clonotypes between healthy human individuals. General study findings and limits: Inspection by rarefaction showed sorted-subset sequencing to be incomplete despite large depth.

Details on this clone: As yet, its antigen is unknown.

The table came from immunoSEQ multiplex PCR; TCRdb's copy has only in-frame clones and leaves some out. The sample contains over a million clones, roughly 96% of which appear only once. V gave up 5 bases and J gave up 1 base, with 8 bases separating them. The CDR3 extends over 13 amino acids. In germline, CDR1 is LNHDA, CDR2 SQIVND (reference sequence). This TCR came from a man aged 25 to 40 in good health. V and J are TRBV19 and TRBJ2-5; no clear D gene. Sequencing input: naive CD4+ T cells sorted from blood. The subset denotes: CD45RA+ positively selected. The CDR3 DNA reads TGTGCCAGTAGTGGCAGACCCCAAGAGACCCAGTACTTC. Translating gives CASSGRPQETQYF.